This T cell receptor beta chain was found in a study of persistence of HIV-infected CD4 T cells. Study at large: Up to about 200 mL blood was drawn at multiple time points; a couple of donors had single-time leukapheresis.

General study points: TCR analyses could not target the rare provirus-carrying CMV-responding cells.

Germline assignment: CDR1 SGHDN and CDR2 FVKESK. Trimming removed 0 bases at V and 3 bases at J, with 9 bases between. The CDR3 consists of 14 residues. To note about this clone: What it binds is not known.

The stimulus was an HIV-1 Gag 15-mer peptide pool, approximately 0.93 ug/peptide/mL. CD40L/CD69 double-negative CD45RO-high memory CD4+ T cells were collected. These HIV-1-infected adults initiated suppressive ART in chronic infection. The libraries were made with immunoSEQ version 4 in survey mode. Using immunoSEQ multiplex PCR, the repertoire was profiled, and TCRdb retains in-frame clones only, with some absent. The table shows some 58,000 clones, with over 60% occurring only once. This sequence originates from an adult man with HIV who was CMV-seropositive. The genes are TRBV14 and TRBJ2-7; no reliable D call. Sequencing was performed on CD4+ T cells sorted from PBMCs after approximately 19-hour stimulation, taken from a patient who received antiretroviral therapy. CDR3 nucleotides: TGTGCCAGCAGCCAAGAACAAGCCGTCTACGAGCAGTACTTC. It codes for CASSQEQAVYEQYF.